The 9 T cell receptor beta chains below were found in one sample sequenced in a study of T cells after posttransplantation cyclophosphamide. Generated by immunoSEQ multiplex PCR, the TCRdb table keeps only in-frame clones and is missing some. The data show approximately 31,000 clones, with none appearing a single time. The sequencing input was PBMCs. These receptors all come from a woman aged 25 to 39 in good health and a related stem cell transplant donor.

There are many counts of this clone. The J gene is TRBJ1-2, the V gene TRBV4-2; D gene uncertain. Germline V lookup: CDR1 LGHNA, CDR2 YNFKEQ. This CDR3 region has 13 residues. Trimming stripped 1 base from V and 4 bases from J, with 7 bases between. CDR3 sequence reads: CASSQAQVYGYTF. CDR3 sequence (DNA): TGTGCCAGCAGCCAAGCGCAGGTCTATGGCTACACCTTC.

The sample holds many counts of this clone. The chain recombines TRBV4-2 with TRBJ1-3, with D maybe TRBD1 (5 bases). Trimming shortened V by 2 bases and J by 0 bases, and 8 bases separated the two germline ends. Germline CDR1 reads LGHNA; CDR2 reads YNFKEQ. CDR3 length: 15 amino acids. The CDR3 loop reads CASSQTGGSGNTIYF. The CDR3 region has the DNA TGTGCCAGCAGCCAAACAGGTGGCTCTGGAAACACCATATATTTT.

This clone was observed at least ten times. The chain combines TRBV19 with TRBJ1-5; D gene unclear. V lost 5 bases to trimming and J lost 1 base, with 12 bases between them. The CDR3 is made up of 15 amino acids. Germline V gives CDR1 LNHDA, CDR2 SQIVND (reference sequence). The CDR3 sequence is CASSPLRTSNQPQHF. In DNA, the CDR3 is TGTGCCAGTAGTCCCCTCCGCACAAGCAATCAGCCCCAGCATTTT. Full variable domain (outside the CDR3, taken from reference TRBV19 and TRBJ1-5): DGGITQSPKYLFRKEGQNVTLSCEQNLNHDAMYWYRQDPGQGLRLIYYSQIVNDFQKGDIAEGYSVSREKKESFPLTVTSAQKNPTAFYLCASSPLRTSNQPQHFGDGTRLSIL.

This clone has a count of ten or more. The chain employs TRBV12-3 or TRBV12-4 and TRBJ1-6; 7 bases match TRBD1. The CDR3 length is 13 residues. Trimming cost V 6 bases and J 8 bases; bases outside gene matches: 4. The CDR3 spells CASSAQGHSPLHF. For the CDR3, the DNA is TGTGCCAGCAGCGCACAGGGGCATTCACCCCTCCACTTT.

This chain connects TRBV18 to TRBJ2-2; 8 bases are a match to TRBD1. Germline CDR1 KGHSH, CDR2 LQKENI. V shed 6 bases, J shed 6 bases, and the junction held 6 bases outside the gene matches. The length of the CDR3 is 14 residues. CDR3 region: CASSSGGVAGELFF. The CDR3 DNA follows: TGTGCCAGCTCTTCAGGGGGCGTCGCCGGGGAGCTGTTTTTT.

This clone was picked up a small number of times. J is TRBJ2-7 and V is TRBV9; 8 nucleotides agree with TRBD2. Per the germline V gene, CDR1 is SGDLS and CDR2 is YYNGEE. This CDR3 contains 14 residues. V shed 3 bases and J 7 bases; nucleotides not matched to a gene: 9. CDR3 protein: CASSGDGTRGEQYF. The CDR3 DNA is TGTGCCAGCAGCGGGGACGGGACTAGGGGGGAGCAGTACTTC.

This clone was seen more than once but under ten times. V is TRBV7-6 and J is TRBJ2-4; 9 nucleotides match TRBD1. The ends lost 1 base at V and 7 bases at J; junction bases unmatched: 5. Germline V gives CDR1 SGHVS, CDR2 FNYEAQ. The CDR3 runs to 15 residues. DNA of the CDR3: TGTGCCAGCAGCTTAGGACAGGGGGAAGGGAACATTCAGTACTTC. This translates into CASSLGQGEGNIQYF.

The chain joins TRBV4-1 to TRBJ1-3, with unresolved D. The CDR3 covers 16 residues. CDR1 and CDR2 (germline): MGHRA, YSYEKL. V was trimmed by 4 bases and J by 4 bases, leaving 17 bases between them. The CDR3 here is CASSLRASNAGNTIYF. The CDR3 DNA follows: TGCGCCAGCAGCCTTAGGGCCTCGAATGCCGGAAACACCATATATTTT.

The table lists this clone with many counts. This specimen includes other DNA sequences encoding the same CDR3. The chain recombines TRBV2 with TRBJ2-3, with D maybe TRBD2 (7 bases). The CDR3 totals 16 residues. With 2 bases removed from V and 3 bases from J, the gap between germline ends came to 15 bases. Per germline, CDR1 SNHLY and CDR2 FYNNEI. CDR3 region: CASSERAGGRTDTQYF. CDR3 sequence (DNA): TGTGCCAGCAGTGAACGGGCCGGGGGGCGAACAGATACGCAGTATTTT.